These T cell receptor beta chains were read from a single sample in a study of T cells in Graves' hyperthyroidism and ophthalmopathy. TCRdb re-called the multiplex PCR reads through MiXCR, storing one row per CDR3 protein. Of roughly 700,000 distinct CDR3 sequences in the sample, 13% to 15% were seen once. Sample: blood. The receptors were gathered from a woman younger than 30 with Graves' hyperthyroidism. Each CDR3 is given with its conserved first and last residue. Fields, in order: CDR3 DNA, CDR3 protein, CDR3 length, J gene, D gene, clone size, V gene. A D gene is named only where the DNA matches it firmly. The size of a clone is reported for some rows only, either as once, few or many, or as a class for expanded clones.

CDR3 DNA: TGTGCCAGCAGCCTAGATCCGGGACAGGGTTCCTATGGCTACACCTTC
CDR3 protein: CASSLDPGQGSYGYTF
CDR3 length: 16
J gene: TRBJ1-2
D gene: TRBD1
clone size: NA
V gene: TRBV7-8

CDR3 DNA: TGTGCCAGCAGTCAACCCCGAAAAGACAGATCACCCCTCTATGGCTACACCTTC
CDR3 protein: CASSQPRKDRSPLYGYTF
CDR3 length: 18
J gene: TRBJ1-2
D gene: NA
clone size: many
V gene: TRBV6-2/TRBV6-3

CDR3 DNA: TGTGCCAGCAGCTTATCGGGGGTCCCCTACAATGAGCAGTTCTTC
CDR3 protein: CASSLSGVPYNEQFF
CDR3 length: 15
J gene: TRBJ2-1
D gene: NA
clone size: many
V gene: TRBV7-3

CDR3 DNA: TGTGCCAGCAGTATAGCGGGAGACGAGCAGTACTTC
CDR3 protein: CASSIAGDEQYF
CDR3 length: 12
J gene: TRBJ2-7
D gene: TRBD2
clone size: few
V gene: TRBV6-1

CDR3 DNA: TGTGCCAGCAGTTCCACCGGGACCCCGTACGAGCAGTACTTC
CDR3 protein: CASSSTGTPYEQYF
CDR3 length: 14
J gene: TRBJ2-7
D gene: NA
clone size: NA
V gene: TRBV27

CDR3 DNA: TGTGCCAGCAGTGAAATGTATGGCTACACCTTC
CDR3 protein: CASSEMYGYTF
CDR3 length: 11
J gene: TRBJ1-2
D gene: NA
clone size: few
V gene: TRBV6-1

CDR3 DNA: TGTGCCAGCAGCTGGGCTGGGGAGTACAATGAGCAGTTCTTC
CDR3 protein: CASSWAGEYNEQFF
CDR3 length: 14
J gene: TRBJ2-1
D gene: NA
clone size: many
V gene: TRBV7-3

CDR3 DNA: TGTGCCTGGAGGAGGTGGTTCGGTCGAGAGACCCAGTACTTC
CDR3 protein: CAWRRWFGRETQYF
CDR3 length: 14
J gene: TRBJ2-5
D gene: NA
clone size: many
V gene: TRBV30

CDR3 DNA: TGTGCCAGCGGAAAGGGGGACAGGGGCTCGAAAGTGGATACGCAGTATTTT
CDR3 protein: CASGKGDRGSKVDTQYF
CDR3 length: 17
J gene: TRBJ2-3
D gene: TRBD1
clone size: NA
V gene: TRBV7-9

CDR3 DNA: TGTGCCAGCCGCACCGGGACCGGAGGGGGCGCCGGAAACACCATATATTTT
CDR3 protein: CASRTGTGGGAGNTIYF
CDR3 length: 17
J gene: TRBJ1-3
D gene: TRBD1
clone size: NA
V gene: TRBV7-9

CDR3 DNA: TGTGCCAGCAGCTTAAGCCGGGACAGGAACACTGAAGCTTTCTTT
CDR3 protein: CASSLSRDRNTEAFF
CDR3 length: 15
J gene: TRBJ1-1
D gene: TRBD1
clone size: many
V gene: TRBV7-3

CDR3 DNA: TGTGCCAGCAGTCGTTTCGGGGAGTTGACGACCTCTGGAAACACCATATATTTT
CDR3 protein: CASSRFGELTTSGNTIYF
CDR3 length: 18
J gene: TRBJ1-3
D gene: NA
clone size: many
V gene: TRBV12-3/TRBV12-4

CDR3 DNA: TGCAGTGCTAGAGACCTTACTAGCAACCACAATGAGCAGTTCTTC
CDR3 protein: CSARDLTSNHNEQFF
CDR3 length: 15
J gene: TRBJ2-1
D gene: NA
clone size: many
V gene: TRBV20-1

CDR3 DNA: TGTGCCAGCAGCCGGGACAGGCTAAAAGCTAACTATGGCTACACCTTC
CDR3 protein: CASSRDRLKANYGYTF
CDR3 length: 16
J gene: TRBJ1-2
D gene: TRBD1
clone size: many
V gene: TRBV6-4

CDR3 DNA: TGTGCCAGCAGCCGGGCTAGCGGGAGGCTGGAGACCCAGTACTTC
CDR3 protein: CASSRASGRLETQYF
CDR3 length: 15
J gene: TRBJ2-5
D gene: TRBD2
clone size: few
V gene: TRBV13

CDR3 DNA: TGTGCCAGCAGCCCGGGGTATCGCTACGAGCAGTACTTC
CDR3 protein: CASSPGYRYEQYF
CDR3 length: 13
J gene: TRBJ2-7
D gene: NA
clone size: few
V gene: TRBV7-9

CDR3 DNA: TGTGCCAGCAGTGAAAGGGACGCCCCCTACGAGCAGTACTTC
CDR3 protein: CASSERDAPYEQYF
CDR3 length: 14
J gene: TRBJ2-7
D gene: NA
clone size: many
V gene: TRBV2

CDR3 DNA: TGCAGTGCCTCGACCGGGACTAGCGGGAGCGACGCAGATACGCAGTATTTT
CDR3 protein: CSASTGTSGSDADTQYF
CDR3 length: 17
J gene: TRBJ2-3
D gene: TRBD2
clone size: NA
V gene: TRBV20-1

CDR3 DNA: TGTGCCAGCAGCCCAGTTTTGGGGGCGCGTACTGAAGCTTTCTTT
CDR3 protein: CASSPVLGARTEAFF
CDR3 length: 15
J gene: TRBJ1-1
D gene: NA
clone size: few
V gene: TRBV9

CDR3 DNA: TGTGCCAGCAGTCGGGCCGAAGCTTTCTTT
CDR3 protein: CASSRAEAFF
CDR3 length: 10
J gene: TRBJ1-1
D gene: NA
clone size: NA
V gene: TRBV28

CDR3 DNA: TGCAGCGTTCGCGGAGGGTGGTCTGGGGCCAACGTCCTGACTTTC
CDR3 protein: CSVRGGWSGANVLTF
CDR3 length: 15
J gene: TRBJ2-6
D gene: NA
clone size: few
V gene: TRBV29-1

CDR3 DNA: TGTGCTAGTGGGCCACTCGGGACCGCCCAAGCCACCGGGGAGCTGTTTTTT
CDR3 protein: CASGPLGTAQATGELFF
CDR3 length: 17
J gene: TRBJ2-2
D gene: NA
clone size: NA
V gene: TRBV12-5

CDR3 DNA: TGCGCCAGCAGCCAGTGGGCAGTCTCTGGGGCCAACGTCCTGACTTTC
CDR3 protein: CASSQWAVSGANVLTF
CDR3 length: 16
J gene: TRBJ2-6
D gene: NA
clone size: few
V gene: TRBV4-1

CDR3 DNA: TGTGCCAGCAGTTACGCCCCGGGACCGTCTTCCTACGAGCAGTACTTC
CDR3 protein: CASSYAPGPSSYEQYF
CDR3 length: 16
J gene: TRBJ2-7
D gene: NA
clone size: many
V gene: TRBV6-2/TRBV6-3

CDR3 DNA: TGTGCCAGCAGCCCCCAAATCGGGGGTGTAGGCACTGAAGCTTTCTTT
CDR3 protein: CASSPQIGGVGTEAFF
CDR3 length: 16
J gene: TRBJ1-1
D gene: NA
clone size: NA
V gene: TRBV11-2

CDR3 DNA: TGTGCCAGCAGTCCCCCCCCCGGGGGGGTGGGGCGGATGGGAGCTTTCTTT
CDR3 protein: CASSPPPGGVGRMGAFF
CDR3 length: 17
J gene: TRBJ1-1
D gene: NA
clone size: many
V gene: TRBV28

CDR3 DNA: TGTGCCAGCAGTTACACCGACGGTTTTAATTCACCCCTCCACTTT
CDR3 protein: CASSYTDGFNSPLHF
CDR3 length: 15
J gene: TRBJ1-6
D gene: NA
clone size: NA
V gene: TRBV6-5

CDR3 DNA: TGTGCCAGCACCCAACTAGCGGGAGCCCCCACAGATACGCAGTATTTT
CDR3 protein: CASTQLAGAPTDTQYF
CDR3 length: 16
J gene: TRBJ2-3
D gene: TRBD2
clone size: many
V gene: TRBV6-1

CDR3 DNA: TGTGCCAGCAGGTACAGAGGGAGGCGGGTTGATCAGTTCTTC
CDR3 protein: CASRYRGRRVDQFF
CDR3 length: 14
J gene: TRBJ2-1
D gene: NA
clone size: NA
V gene: TRBV6-1

CDR3 DNA: TGTGCCAGCAGGCCGTTTTTGACTAGCGGGAGGGTGAATGAGCAGTTCTTC
CDR3 protein: CASRPFLTSGRVNEQFF
CDR3 length: 17
J gene: TRBJ2-1
D gene: TRBD2
clone size: NA
V gene: TRBV27

CDR3 DNA: TGTGCCAGCTCACCCTGGACCGGGAGCTCTGGAAACACCATATATTTT
CDR3 protein: CASSPWTGSSGNTIYF
CDR3 length: 16
J gene: TRBJ1-3
D gene: NA
clone size: many
V gene: TRBV18

CDR3 DNA: TGTGCCAGCAGCGTAGGCGGGAGGGACGAGCAGTACTTC
CDR3 protein: CASSVGGRDEQYF
CDR3 length: 13
J gene: TRBJ2-7
D gene: TRBD2
clone size: many
V gene: TRBV9

CDR3 DNA: TGTGCCAGCAGTTACTCGAGGGACAGGGGGACTCGGCAGTTCTTC
CDR3 protein: CASSYSRDRGTRQFF
CDR3 length: 15
J gene: TRBJ2-1
D gene: TRBD1
clone size: NA
V gene: TRBV6-5

CDR3 DNA: TGTGCCAGCAGTGAAGGTGGGGGATTGAGCTCCTACGAGCAGTACTTC
CDR3 protein: CASSEGGGLSSYEQYF
CDR3 length: 16
J gene: TRBJ2-7
D gene: NA
clone size: NA
V gene: TRBV2

CDR3 DNA: TGCAGTGCTAGAGCGACTAGCGGGCACCTCCTACGATACAATGAGCAGCTCTTC
CDR3 protein: CSARATSGHLLRYNEQLF
CDR3 length: 18
J gene: TRBJ2-1
D gene: TRBD2
clone size: few
V gene: TRBV20-1

CDR3 DNA: TGTGCCAGCAGCGCTCGCCACAGGGGTGGAACTGAAGCTTTCTTT
CDR3 protein: CASSARHRGGTEAFF
CDR3 length: 15
J gene: TRBJ1-1
D gene: TRBD1
clone size: few
V gene: TRBV9

CDR3 DNA: TGTGCCAGCAGCCTGGAACTTTACAATGAGCAGTTCTTC
CDR3 protein: CASSLELYNEQFF
CDR3 length: 13
J gene: TRBJ2-1
D gene: NA
clone size: many
V gene: TRBV3-1

CDR3 DNA: TGTGCCAGCAGTGGCGCTAGCCACAATGAGCAGTTCTTC
CDR3 protein: CASSGASHNEQFF
CDR3 length: 13
J gene: TRBJ2-1
D gene: NA
clone size: NA
V gene: TRBV12-3/TRBV12-4

CDR3 DNA: TGTGCCATTCTGGCAGGCACTGAAGCTTTCTTT
CDR3 protein: CAILAGTEAFF
CDR3 length: 11
J gene: TRBJ1-1
D gene: NA
clone size: NA
V gene: TRBV19

CDR3 DNA: TGTGCCAGCAGATCGATAAAAAACATTCAGTACTTC
CDR3 protein: CASRSIKNIQYF
CDR3 length: 12
J gene: TRBJ2-4
D gene: NA
clone size: NA
V gene: TRBV12-3/TRBV12-4

CDR3 DNA: TGTGCCAGCAGTTTATCGGGGACACCTGGAAACACCATATATTTT
CDR3 protein: CASSLSGTPGNTIYF
CDR3 length: 15
J gene: TRBJ1-3
D gene: NA
clone size: many
V gene: TRBV27

CDR3 DNA: TGCAGCGTTGAAGGGGTGCGGGAGAAGGTTACCTACAATGAGCAGTTCTTC
CDR3 protein: CSVEGVREKVTYNEQFF
CDR3 length: 17
J gene: TRBJ2-1
D gene: TRBD2
clone size: NA
V gene: TRBV29-1

CDR3 DNA: TGTGCCAGCAGTTTATATGCGAACACCGGGGAGCTGTTTTTT
CDR3 protein: CASSLYANTGELFF
CDR3 length: 14
J gene: TRBJ2-2
D gene: NA
clone size: many
V gene: TRBV28

CDR3 DNA: TGCAGCGTTGAGGTGGGTAGGAGTTACGAGCAGTACTTC
CDR3 protein: CSVEVGRSYEQYF
CDR3 length: 13
J gene: TRBJ2-7
D gene: NA
clone size: NA
V gene: TRBV29-1